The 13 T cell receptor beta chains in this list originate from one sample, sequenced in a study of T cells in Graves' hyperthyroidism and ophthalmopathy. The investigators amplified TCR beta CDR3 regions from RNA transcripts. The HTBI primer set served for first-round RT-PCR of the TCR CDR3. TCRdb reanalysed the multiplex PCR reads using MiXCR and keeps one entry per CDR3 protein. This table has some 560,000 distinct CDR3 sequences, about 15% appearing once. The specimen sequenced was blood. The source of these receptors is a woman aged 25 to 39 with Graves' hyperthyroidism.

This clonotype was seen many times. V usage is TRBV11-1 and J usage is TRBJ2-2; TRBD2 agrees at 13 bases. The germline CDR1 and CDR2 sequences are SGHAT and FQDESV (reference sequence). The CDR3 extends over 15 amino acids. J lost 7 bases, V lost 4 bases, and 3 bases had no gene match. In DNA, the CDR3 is TGTGCCAGCAGCTGGACTAGCGGGAGTAGCGGGGAGCTGTTTTTT. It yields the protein CASSWTSGSSGELFF.

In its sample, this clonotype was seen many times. The CDR3, as DNA: TGTGCCAGCAGCGTAGGGGCGGTTGGGACAGATACGCAGTATTTT. This encodes CASSVGAVGTDTQYF. The V gene is TRBV9, the J gene TRBJ2-3; D gene ambiguous. Trimming removed 0 bases from V and 3 bases from J, with 11 bases in between. Germline V gene data show CDR1 as SGDLS and CDR2 as YYNGEE. The CDR3 runs to 15 residues.

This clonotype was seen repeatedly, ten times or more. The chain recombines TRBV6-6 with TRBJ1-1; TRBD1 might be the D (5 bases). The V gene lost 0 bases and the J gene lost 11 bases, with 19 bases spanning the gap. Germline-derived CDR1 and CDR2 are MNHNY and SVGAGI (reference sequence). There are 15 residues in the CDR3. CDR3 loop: CASSYSMGVRREAFF. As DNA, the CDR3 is TGTGCCAGCAGTTACTCTATGGGGGTCCGCAGGGAGGCTTTCTTT.

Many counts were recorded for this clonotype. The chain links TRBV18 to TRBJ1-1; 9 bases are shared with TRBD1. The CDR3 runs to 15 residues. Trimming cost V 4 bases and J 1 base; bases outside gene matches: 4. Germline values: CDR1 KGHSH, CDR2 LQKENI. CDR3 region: CASSREGQGNTEAFF. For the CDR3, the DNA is TGTGCCAGCTCACGCGAGGGACAGGGGAACACTGAAGCTTTCTTT.

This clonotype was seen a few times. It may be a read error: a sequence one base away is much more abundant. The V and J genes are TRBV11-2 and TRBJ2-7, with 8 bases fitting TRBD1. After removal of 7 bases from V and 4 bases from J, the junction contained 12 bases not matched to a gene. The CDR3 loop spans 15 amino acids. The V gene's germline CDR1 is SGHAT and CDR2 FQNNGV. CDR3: CASIPSPGGGYEQYF. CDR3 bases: TGTGCCAGCATCCCCTCCCCAGGGGGCGGATACGAGCAGTACTTC.

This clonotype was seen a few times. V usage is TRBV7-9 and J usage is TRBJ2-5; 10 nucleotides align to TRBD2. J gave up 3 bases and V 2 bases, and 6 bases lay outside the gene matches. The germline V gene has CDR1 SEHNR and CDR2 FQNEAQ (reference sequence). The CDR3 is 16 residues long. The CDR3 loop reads CASSLTVGLAEETQYF. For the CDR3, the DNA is TGTGCCAGCAGCTTAACCGTTGGACTAGCGGAAGAGACCCAGTACTTC.

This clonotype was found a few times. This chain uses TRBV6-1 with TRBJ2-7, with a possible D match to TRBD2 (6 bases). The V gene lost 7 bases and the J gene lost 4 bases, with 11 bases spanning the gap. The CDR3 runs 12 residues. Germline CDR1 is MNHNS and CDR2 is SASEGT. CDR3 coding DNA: TGTGCCAGCACTGTGGGGGGATACGAGCAGTACTTC. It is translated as CASTVGGYEQYF.

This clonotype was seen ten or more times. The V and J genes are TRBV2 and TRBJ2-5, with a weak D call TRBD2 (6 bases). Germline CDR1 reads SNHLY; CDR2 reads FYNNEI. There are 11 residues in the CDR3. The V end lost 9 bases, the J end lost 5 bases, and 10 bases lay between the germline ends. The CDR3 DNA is TGTGCCAGTACTAGCTTGGAGACCCAGTACTTC. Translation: CASTSLETQYF.

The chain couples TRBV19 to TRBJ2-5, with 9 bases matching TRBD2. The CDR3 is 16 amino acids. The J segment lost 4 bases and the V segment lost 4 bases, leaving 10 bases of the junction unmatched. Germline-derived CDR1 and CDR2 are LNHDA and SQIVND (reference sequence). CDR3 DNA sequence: TGTGCCAGTAGTAAAGCGGGAGGCCGGGAAGGAGAGACCCAGTACTTC. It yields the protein CASSKAGGREGETQYF.

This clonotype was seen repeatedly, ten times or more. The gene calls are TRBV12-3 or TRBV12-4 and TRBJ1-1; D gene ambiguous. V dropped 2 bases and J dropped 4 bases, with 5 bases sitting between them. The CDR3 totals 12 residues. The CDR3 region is CASSLMGTEAFF. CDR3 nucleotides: TGTGCCAGCAGTTTAATGGGCACTGAAGCTTTCTTT.

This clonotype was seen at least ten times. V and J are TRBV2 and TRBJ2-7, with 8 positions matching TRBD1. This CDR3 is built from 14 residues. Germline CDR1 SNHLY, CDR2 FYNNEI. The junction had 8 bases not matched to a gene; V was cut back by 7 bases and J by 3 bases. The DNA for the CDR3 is TGTGCCAGCAAATCGGACAGGGACCTCTACGAGCAGTACTTC. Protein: CASKSDRDLYEQYF. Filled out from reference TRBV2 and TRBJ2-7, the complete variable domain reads EPEVTQTPSHQVTQMGQEVILRCVPISNHLYFYWYRQILGQKVEFLVSFYNNEISEKSEIFDDQFSVERPDGSNFTLKIRSTKLEDSAMYFCASKSDRDLYEQYFGPGTRLTVT.

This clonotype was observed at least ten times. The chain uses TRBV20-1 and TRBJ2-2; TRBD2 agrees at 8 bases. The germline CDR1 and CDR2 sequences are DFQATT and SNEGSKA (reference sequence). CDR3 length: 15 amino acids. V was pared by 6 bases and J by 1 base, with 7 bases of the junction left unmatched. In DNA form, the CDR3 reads TGCAGTGCGGGACGTAGCGGGGTGAACACCGGGGAGCTGTTTTTT. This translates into CSAGRSGVNTGELFF.

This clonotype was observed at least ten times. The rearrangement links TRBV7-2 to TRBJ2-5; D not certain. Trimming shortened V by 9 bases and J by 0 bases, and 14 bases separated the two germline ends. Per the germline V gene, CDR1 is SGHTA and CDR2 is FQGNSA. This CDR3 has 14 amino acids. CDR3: CARSKVPYQETQYF. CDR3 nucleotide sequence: TGTGCCAGGTCAAAGGTCCCGTACCAAGAGACCCAGTACTTC.